These 32 T cell receptor beta chains originate from one sample sequenced in a study of human T cells and chemical hapten exposure. Time point defined: patch test 2, 6 weeks after DPC sensitization. Treatment defined: therapeutic diphenylcyclopropenone sensitization with weekly scalp DPC. TCRdb used MiXCR to reprocess the RACE reads, holding one entry per CDR3 protein. The sample has about 400,000 distinct CDR3 sequences, roughly 6% seen once. The specimen was whole blood, collected in connection with sensitization to the hapten diphenylcyclopropenone (DPC). These receptors came from a woman aged 18-29 years with alopecia areata. Some clones in this sample may be carry-over from other donors' samples.

The rearrangement links TRBV18 to TRBJ2-3, with D perhaps matching TRBD2 (6 bases). This CDR3 region has 15 residues. Trimming left V 8 bases short and J 0 bases short, with 15 bases between. Germline V gene data show CDR1 as KGHSH and CDR2 as LQKENI. The CDR3, as DNA: TGTGCCAGCGAAACTAGCTCAGATAGCACAGATACGCAGTATTTT. It yields the protein CASETSSDSTDTQYF.

The rearrangement joins TRBV6-2 or TRBV6-3 to TRBJ1-1, with unresolved D. The germline CDR1 and CDR2 sequences are MNHEY and SVGEGT. This CDR3 is 14 amino acids long. Trimming took off 7 bases at V and 0 bases at J, with 12 bases between the two ends. The chain's CDR3 is CASIGSRVNTEAFF. Here the CDR3 DNA reads TGTGCCAGCATCGGAAGTCGGGTGAACACTGAAGCTTTCTTT.

The genes are TRBV2 and TRBJ1-6, with unresolved D. CDR1 is SNHLY and CDR2 is FYNNEI in the germline V gene. CDR3 size: 14 residues. V lost 2 bases to trimming and J lost 9 bases, with 11 bases between them. The CDR3 loop is CASSERETSSPLHF. The CDR3 DNA reads TGTGCCAGCAGTGAACGGGAGACCAGTTCACCCCTCCACTTT.

The sample holds many counts of this clonotype. J is TRBJ1-2 and V is TRBV18; D is uncertain. CDR1 and CDR2 from the germline V gene are KGHSH and LQKENI. V was shortened by 5 bases and J by 6 bases, with 13 bases between the two germline ends. This CDR3 contains 13 residues. CDR3 region: CASSRTEEHGYTF. The DNA for the CDR3 is TGTGCCAGCTCAAGGACGGAGGAGCATGGCTACACCTTC.

This clonotype was recorded at least ten times. The chain joins TRBV24-1 to TRBJ2-2; TRBD2 matches 14 bases. With V trimmed by 4 bases and J by 6 bases, 9 bases remained unmatched. There are 18 residues in the CDR3. The germline gives CDR1 KGHDR, CDR2 SFDVKD. The CDR3 sequence: CATSDLTSGGAIPGELFF. The CDR3 DNA is TGTGCCACCAGTGACCTGACTAGCGGGGGGGCAATTCCCGGGGAGCTGTTTTTT.

This clonotype has a handful of counts. The chain recombines TRBV4-1 with TRBJ1-1; TRBD1 is a possible D gene (6 bases). The CDR3 is 14 residues long. Germline V gives CDR1 MGHRA, CDR2 YSYEKL. The V end was cut by 1 base, the J end by 7 bases, with 13 bases between. DNA for the CDR3: TGCGCCAGCAGCCAAGTTGCAGGGGATCATGAAGCTTTCTTT. It specifies CASSQVAGDHEAFF.

This clonotype was seen at least ten times. The chain couples TRBV7-9 to TRBJ2-2; no clear D. The CDR3 totals 13 residues. Germline V lookup: CDR1 SEHNR, CDR2 FQNEAQ (reference sequence). Trimming left V 6 bases short and J 10 bases short, with 15 bases between. CDR3 amino acids: CASSILGVAELFF. CDR3 DNA sequence: TGTGCCAGCAGTATTCTAGGAGTTGCGGAGCTGTTTTTT.

The genes are TRBV7-2 and TRBJ1-6; D uncertain. The CDR3 is 16 residues long. V shed 3 bases and J shed 0 bases, with 9 bases lying between them. CDR1 and CDR2 from the germline V gene are SGHTA and FQGNSA. The CDR3 reads CASSFPKGSYNSPLHF. The CDR3 region has the DNA TGTGCCAGCAGCTTCCCGAAAGGCTCCTATAATTCACCCCTCCACTTT.

This clonotype showed up many times. The V and J genes are TRBV11-1 and TRBJ1-1; a possible D gene is TRBD1 (5 bases). Trimming removed 4 bases from V and 8 bases from J, with 17 bases in between. The CDR3 runs 14 residues. Germline assignment: CDR1 SGHAT and CDR2 FQDESV (reference sequence). The CDR3 nucleotides read TGTGCCAGCAGCTCCCTCCGGGGGTCTGAGGAAGCTTTCTTT. This gives the protein CASSSLRGSEEAFF.

The chain recombines TRBV29-1 with TRBJ2-5; D perhaps matches TRBD2 (6 bases). The CDR3 covers 12 residues. The V and J ends lost 4 bases and 5 bases respectively, with 11 bases between them. Germline values: CDR1 SQVTM, CDR2 ANQGSEA. This CDR3 reads CSVVGGRETQYF. For the CDR3, the DNA is TGCAGCGTTGTGGGAGGACGGGAGACCCAGTACTTC.

The gene calls are TRBV5-1 and TRBJ1-5, with D possibly matching TRBD1 (5 bases). CDR1 SGHRS and CDR2 YFSETQ come from the germline V gene. The CDR3 totals 15 residues. V gave up 4 bases and J gave up 2 bases, with 13 bases separating them. CDR3 sequence reads: CASSEQGPGNQPQHF. Here the CDR3 DNA reads TGCGCCAGCAGCGAGCAGGGCCCCGGCAATCAGCCCCAGCATTTT.

The V call is TRBV12-3 or TRBV12-4, the J call TRBJ2-3; no reliable D call. V was cut by 6 bases and J by 0 bases, with 7 bases left in between. This CDR3 is built from 13 residues. For the CDR3, the DNA is TGTGCCAGCAGGGTTGTGAGCACAGATACGCAGTATTTT. Its translation is CASRVVSTDTQYF.

This clonotype showed up many times. The rearrangement joins TRBV10-3 to TRBJ1-1; 8 bases are a match to TRBD1. With 2 bases clipped from V and 3 bases from J, the junction kept 5 bases outside the gene matches. Per germline, CDR1 ENHRY and CDR2 SYGVKD. The CDR3 extends over 15 amino acids. The CDR3 protein is CAISEGQGFDTEAFF. The CDR3 DNA reads TGTGCCATCAGTGAGGGACAGGGCTTTGACACTGAAGCTTTCTTT.

As DNA, the CDR3 is TGCGCCAGCAGCCACACAGGAACAGCCCCGGAGCAGTACTTC. It translates to CASSHTGTAPEQYF. The chain is built from TRBV4-3 and TRBJ2-7, with TRBD1 as a possible D gene (5 bases). The V gene lost 3 bases and the J gene lost 7 bases, with 16 bases spanning the gap. Germline CDR1 LGHNA, CDR2 YSLEER. The CDR3 spans 14 residues.

In this sample, this clonotype turned up many times. The CDR3 spells CAISVDSSYGQYF. CDR3 in DNA: TGTGCCATCAGTGTTGACAGTTCCTACGGCCAGTACTTC. The genes are TRBV10-3 and TRBJ2-7; weak D call: TRBD1 (5 bases). The CDR3 spans 13 residues. The ends were cut back, 4 bases at V and 10 bases at J, with 17 bases in the middle. In germline, CDR1 is ENHRY, CDR2 SYGVKD.

This clonotype was detected only a few times. The V and J genes are TRBV12-3 or TRBV12-4 and TRBJ2-3, with a weak D call TRBD1 (6 bases). The V end lost 3 bases, the J end lost 5 bases, and 15 bases lay between the germline ends. There are 15 residues in the CDR3. The CDR3: CASSLSGRGLDTQYF. The CDR3 DNA is TGTGCCAGCAGTTTGTCGGGCAGGGGATTAGATACGCAGTATTTT.

This clonotype was counted between two and nine times. The chain combines TRBV7-6 with TRBJ2-1; D is unclear. The germline V gene encodes CDR1 SGHVS and CDR2 FNYEAQ. Trimming removed 5 bases from V and 12 bases from J, with 14 bases in between. CDR3 length: 12 amino acids. As DNA, the CDR3 is TGTGCCAGCAGCGGTACCGGGTTTGTGCAGTTCTTC. This codes for CASSGTGFVQFF.

Ten or more counts support this clonotype. The chain uses TRBV4-2 and TRBJ1-1; D not certain. The CDR3 is 14 residues long. Trimming cost V 0 bases and J 5 bases, with 10 bases left between them. The germline V gene has CDR1 LGHNA and CDR2 YNFKEQ. CDR3 sequence reads: CASSQDAERTEAFF. For the CDR3, the DNA is TGTGCCAGCAGCCAAGATGCAGAGAGGACTGAAGCTTTCTTT.

This chain joins TRBV10-3 and TRBJ2-1; D gene uncertain. CDR3 length equals 13 residues. The V and J ends lost 0 bases and 10 bases respectively, with 10 bases between them. The germline gives CDR1 ENHRY, CDR2 SYGVKD. The CDR3 DNA reads as TGTGCCATCAGTGAGTCGACGGGCAGCGAGCAGTTCTTC. Protein sequence: CAISESTGSEQFF.

This clonotype has ten or more counts. CDR3 loop: CASSLAGGERGKGQETQYF. As DNA, the CDR3 is TGTGCCAGCAGCCTCGCTGGGGGCGAGCGGGGGAAGGGACAAGAGACCCAGTACTTC. This chain uses TRBV5-4 with TRBJ2-5; 8 bases line up with TRBD2. CDR3 length: 19 amino acids. In germline, CDR1 is SGHNT, CDR2 YYREEE (reference sequence). With V trimmed by 4 bases and J by 2 bases, 19 bases remained unmatched.

There are many counts of this clonotype. The chain links TRBV10-3 to TRBJ1-2; unclear D gene. Germline V CDR1 and CDR2: ENHRY, SYGVKD. The V gene lost 0 bases and the J gene lost 5 bases, with 7 bases spanning the gap. The CDR3 is 13 residues long. Written as DNA, the CDR3 is TGTGCCATCAGTGAGTCGATGGGGTATGGCTACACCTTC. It specifies CAISESMGYGYTF.

This clonotype was observed a handful of times. This rearrangement joins TRBV7-2 to TRBJ1-3, with D uncertain. The CDR3 totals 14 residues. V was cut by 3 bases and J by 6 bases, with 12 bases left in between. Germline loops: CDR1 SGHTA, CDR2 FQGNSA. CDR3 DNA sequence: TGTGCCAGCAGCTTGCCGGGTCTTGAAAACACCATATATTTT. Its protein product is CASSLPGLENTIYF.

The rearrangement links TRBV20-1 to TRBJ2-1; D may be TRBD2 (6 bases). Trimming took 4 bases from V and 2 from J, leaving 15 bases between them. The CDR3 covers 15 residues. Germline V gene data show CDR1 as DFQATT and CDR2 as SNEGSKA (reference sequence). The CDR3 spells CSANPASDAYNEQFF. CDR3 nucleotide sequence: TGCAGTGCTAATCCGGCTAGCGACGCCTACAATGAGCAGTTCTTC.

This chain joins TRBV10-3 and TRBJ2-5, with 14 bases that match TRBD2. Germline CDR1 ENHRY, CDR2 SYGVKD. The J segment lost 5 bases and the V segment lost 6 bases, leaving 8 bases of the junction unmatched. CDR3 length: 16 residues. The CDR3 here is CAISAGTSGGVETQYF. The CDR3 nucleotides read TGTGCCATCAGCGCCGGGACTAGCGGGGGTGTGGAGACCCAGTACTTC.

This clonotype was seen only a few times. This chain uses TRBV6-1 with TRBJ2-3, with TRBD2 matching 10 bases. The CDR3 totals 15 residues. The junction had 10 bases not matched to a gene; V was cut back by 7 bases and J by 6 bases. CDR1 is MNHNS and CDR2 is SASEGT in the germline V gene. DNA for the CDR3: TGTGCCAGCACCGTAACTAGCGGGGCCACGGATACGCAGTATTTT. It encodes CASTVTSGATDTQYF.

This clonotype was detected only a few times. This sequence joins TRBV6-2 or TRBV6-3 and TRBJ2-5, with D maybe TRBD2 (7 bases). The V end was cut by 5 bases, the J end by 4 bases, with 17 bases between. Germline CDR1 MNHEY, CDR2 SVGEGT. CDR3 length: 15 residues. CDR3 residues: CASSRMGGARETQYF. The CDR3 DNA sequence: TGTGCCAGCAGTCGCATGGGGGGGGCCCGAGAGACCCAGTACTTC.

This clonotype occurred a few times. The chain is built from TRBV25-1 and TRBJ2-7; TRBD1 matches 10 bases. The CDR3 has 17 residues. The germline CDR1 and CDR2 sequences are MGHDK and SYGVNS. V shed 5 bases and J 2 bases; nucleotides not matched to a gene: 12. DNA of the CDR3: TGTGCCAGCAGTTTCGACTCTGGGACAGGGGCCGCCTACGAGCAGTACTTC. Encoded protein: CASSFDSGTGAAYEQYF.

A few counts support this clonotype. The genes are TRBV20-1 and TRBJ1-2; D gene uncertain. Between the trimmed V and J ends, which lost 5 bases and 4 bases, there was a span of 2 bases. CDR1 and CDR2 (germline): DFQATT, SNEGSKA (reference sequence). The CDR3 is made up of 9 amino acids. As DNA, the CDR3 is TGCAGTGCTTCCTATGGCTACACCTTC. This codes for CSASYGYTF.

This clonotype has just a few counts. The chain links TRBV6-2 or TRBV6-3 to TRBJ1-5; tentatively, D is TRBD1 (5 bases). V lost 8 bases and J lost 9, with 17 bases in between. The CDR3 has 13 amino acids. Germline V gives CDR1 MNHEY, CDR2 SVGEGT. CDR3 nucleotide sequence: TGTGCCAGCGTCGGGCAGGGATACTTGCCCCAGCATTTT. This sequence encodes CASVGQGYLPQHF.

This clonotype was recorded many times. The V gene is TRBV20-1, the J gene TRBJ1-5, with 8 positions matching TRBD1. This CDR3 has 16 residues. V lost 0 bases, J lost 3 bases, and 7 bases stayed unmatched. Germline V CDR1 and CDR2: DFQATT, SNEGSKA (reference sequence). The CDR3, as DNA: TGCAGTGCTAGAGATGGGGGACAGGTCATCAATCAGCCCCAGCATTTT. Protein: CSARDGGQVINQPQHF.

The chain employs TRBV18 and TRBJ2-7, with TRBD2 matching over 10 bases. Trimming took 3 bases from V and 2 from J; bases not matched to a gene: 10. Germline assignment: CDR1 KGHSH and CDR2 LQKENI. CDR3 length: 17 amino acids. The CDR3 protein is CASSPGPVAGGPYEQYF. CDR3 in DNA: TGTGCCAGCTCACCTGGGCCTGTAGCGGGGGGACCCTACGAGCAGTACTTC.

This clonotype was seen repeatedly, ten times or more. The chain has TRBV9 and TRBJ1-1; D uncertain. The length of the CDR3 is 14 residues. Trimming shortened V by 3 bases and J by 0 bases, and 9 bases separated the two germline ends. The germline gives CDR1 SGDLS, CDR2 YYNGEE. The CDR3 DNA sequence: TGTGCCAGCAGCGGGCTGCCCCTGAACACTGAAGCTTTCTTT. It is translated as CASSGLPLNTEAFF.